Each of the 30 T cell receptor beta chains below was sequenced from the same sample in a study of metastatic and nonmetastatic thyroid tumors. Each patient went into thyroid surgery without having received any treatment. TCRdb reprocessed the PCR reads using MiXCR. The sample consists of 20,000 to 25,000 clones, about a fifth of them appearing once. The sample taken for sequencing was blood. These receptors were taken from a female donor with papillary thyroid cancer or a benign thyroid nodule (not recorded which). Some clones in this sample may be carry-over from other donors' samples.

The V gene is TRBV5-1, the J gene TRBJ2-5; 7 bases map to TRBD1. Germline assignment: CDR1 SGHRS and CDR2 YFSETQ. V lost 9 bases, J lost 5 bases, and 7 bases stayed unmatched. CDR3 length equals 12 residues. The CDR3 sequence is CATRQGYETQYF. The CDR3 region has the DNA TGCGCCACACGACAGGGATATGAGACCCAGTACTTC.

CDR3 sequence: CSARGPLKTGELFF. Here the CDR3 DNA reads TGCAGTGCTCGGGGACCGCTTAAAACAGGGGAGCTGTTTTTT. This chain links TRBV20-1 with TRBJ2-2; either TRBD1 or TRBD2 may fit D (5 bases each). The V gene lost 5 bases and the J gene lost 8 bases, with 18 bases spanning the gap. The CDR3 is made up of 14 amino acids. Germline-derived CDR1 and CDR2 are DFQATT and SNEGSKA (reference sequence).

The chain recombines TRBV6-2 or TRBV6-3 with TRBJ2-3; TRBD2 agrees at 7 bases. Germline V lookup: CDR1 MNHEY, CDR2 SVGEGT. This CDR3 contains 15 residues. J lost 10 bases, V lost 7 bases, and 17 bases had no gene match. In DNA form, the CDR3 reads TGTGCCAGCAAAAAAATTAGCGGGCCCACCTCGGCGCAGTATTTT. Translation gives CASKKISGPTSAQYF.

The rearrangement uses TRBV20-1 and TRBJ2-7; no clear D. V lost 6 bases to trimming and J lost 1 base, with 13 bases between them. The germline gives CDR1 DFQATT, CDR2 SNEGSKA (reference sequence). The CDR3 is 13 residues long. Written as DNA, the CDR3 is TGCAGTGCCCCCCGCATGGGGTCCTACGAGCAGTACTTC. It translates to CSAPRMGSYEQYF.

A remark on this clone: A much larger clone lies a single base off, so this may be a read error. The V call is TRBV24-1, the J call TRBJ2-3; D not certain. V lost 2 bases, J lost 0 bases, and 5 bases lay in between. This CDR3 has 14 residues. Germline loops: CDR1 KGHDR, CDR2 SFDVKD. The CDR3 loop reads CATSDCDSTDTQYF. DNA for the CDR3: TGTGCCACCAGTGATTGTGACAGCACAGATACGCAGTATTTT.

This clone came up many times. This rearrangement joins TRBV7-9 to TRBJ1-4; 9 bases are shared with TRBD1. The V segment lost 4 bases and the J segment 8 bases; nucleotides outside the gene matches: 11. The CDR3 covers 16 residues. CDR1 is SEHNR and CDR2 is FQNEAQ in the germline V gene (reference sequence). This CDR3 is CASSSGGTGQREKLFF. Written as DNA, the CDR3 is TGTGCCAGCAGCTCCGGGGGGACAGGGCAGAGAGAAAAACTGTTTTTT.

The V gene is TRBV29-1, the J gene TRBJ2-3, with 7 nucleotides matching TRBD1. Trimming at V came to 5 bases and at J to 5 bases, leaving 7 bases not matched to a gene. The V gene's germline CDR1 is SQVTM and CDR2 ANQGSEA. This CDR3 contains 13 residues. The DNA of the CDR3 is TGCAGCGTTCGGGACAGTAATTTAGATACGCAGTATTTT. This encodes CSVRDSNLDTQYF.

The gene calls are TRBV4-1 and TRBJ2-7, with TRBD2 matching over 11 bases. Germline V gene sequence: CDR1 MGHRA, CDR2 YSYEKL. CDR3 length: 14 amino acids. CDR3 residues: CTISPGLAAYEQYF. The DNA for the CDR3 is TGCACCATCAGTCCGGGACTAGCGGCTTACGAGCAGTACTTC.

This clone was counted only a few times. A much larger clone lies a single base off, so this may be a read error. The rearrangement uses TRBV29-1 and TRBJ1-1; weak D call: TRBD1 (5 bases). Germline V gene sequence: CDR1 SQVTM, CDR2 ANQGSEA. The CDR3 length is 12 residues. The ends were cut back, 7 bases at V and 4 bases at J, with 13 bases in the middle. CDR3 amino acids: CSAFDSSTEAFF. The DNA of the CDR3 is TGCAGCGCCTTTGACAGTAGCACTGAAGCTTTCTTT.

With regard to this clone: The junction does not match germline at one end; this may be a read error. This sequence joins TRBV20-1 and TRBJ2-7; D is perhaps TRBD2 (6 bases). CDR3 length: 12 residues. The germline gives CDR1 DFQATT, CDR2 SNEGSKA (reference sequence). The CDR3 sequence is CSARGRMREQYF. Here the CDR3 DNA reads TGCAGTGCCAGAGGGAGGATGCGGGAGCAGTACTTC.

This clone has ten or more counts. One end of the junction fails to match germline, which may point to a read error. The V call is TRBV4-1, the J call TRBJ1-3, with D unresolved. This CDR3 has 16 residues. The germline CDR1 and CDR2 sequences are MGHRA and YSYEKL. The CDR3 reads CASTQGDTALGNTIYF. The CDR3 bases are TGCGCCAGCACCCAAGGCGATACAGCTCTCGGAAACACCATATATTTT.

As regards this clone: A clone one base away is much larger, so this may be a read error. The chain is built from TRBV5-6 and TRBJ1-4; unclear D gene. CDR3 length equals 15 residues. V was trimmed by 4 bases and J by 8 bases, leaving 18 bases between them. Germline assignment: CDR1 SGHDT and CDR2 YYEEEE. The CDR3 loop reads CASSTRAATVEKLFF. CDR3 bases: TGTGCCAGCAGCACCCGGGCCGCCACTGTGGAAAAACTGTTTTTT.

The chain joins TRBV11-3 to TRBJ2-6; perhaps D is TRBD1 or TRBD2 (5 bases each). CDR1 SGHNT and CDR2 YENEEA come from the germline V gene. This CDR3 comprises 16 residues. The V end was cut by 4 bases, the J end by 9 bases, with 19 bases between. This CDR3 is CASSSGPGSGFNVLTF. The CDR3 DNA is TGTGCCAGCAGCTCGGGACCCGGCTCTGGGTTCAACGTCCTGACTTTC.

This clone was observed many times. The genes are TRBV20-1 and TRBJ2-1, with D unresolved. The ends were cut back, 6 bases at V and 4 bases at J, with 7 bases in the middle. The germline CDR1 and CDR2 sequences are DFQATT and SNEGSKA (reference sequence). The length of the CDR3 is 11 residues. CDR3 loop: CSALTYNEQFF. Here the CDR3 DNA reads TGCAGTGCCCTAACGTACAATGAGCAGTTCTTC.

This chain links TRBV6-1 with TRBJ2-1; D possibly matches TRBD1 or TRBD2 (6 bases each). This CDR3 spans 15 amino acids. Germline V lookup: CDR1 MNHNS, CDR2 SASEGT. The V and J ends lost 5 bases and 6 bases respectively, with 17 bases between them. The CDR3 loop is CASSSGVGGGNEQFF. The CDR3 nucleotides are TGTGCCAGCAGTTCCGGGGTTGGAGGGGGCAATGAGCAGTTCTTC.

A single count supports this clone. The V call is TRBV4-2, the J call TRBJ2-7; D is perhaps TRBD2 (5 bases). Trimming removed 4 bases at V and 0 bases at J, with 13 bases between. Germline CDR1 and CDR2: LGHNA and YNFKEQ. This CDR3 comprises 15 residues. This chain's CDR3 is CASSLTRLASYEQYF. Written as DNA, the CDR3 is TGTGCCAGCAGCCTGACACGTCTAGCCTCCTACGAGCAGTACTTC.

Ten or more counts support this clone. CDR3 amino acids: CASSYLGGNGYTF. In nucleotides, the CDR3 is TGTGCCAGCAGCTACCTGGGGGGAAATGGCTACACCTTC. The gene calls are TRBV28 and TRBJ1-2; weak D call: TRBD1 (5 bases). CDR3 length: 13 residues. Trimming stripped 6 bases from V and 6 bases from J, with 14 bases between. Per the germline V gene, CDR1 is MDHEN and CDR2 is SYDVKM.

This clone is judged medium-sized. The chain couples TRBV6-2 or TRBV6-3 to TRBJ1-1; the D gene is possibly TRBD1 (6 bases). The CDR3 length is 14 residues. Germline-derived CDR1 and CDR2 are MNHEY and SVGEGT. V dropped 5 bases and J dropped 6 bases, with 16 bases sitting between them. Here the CDR3 DNA reads TGTGCCAGCAGTGACCCCAACAGACAGGCTGAAGCTTTCTTT. Protein: CASSDPNRQAEAFF.

Details on this clone: No conserved phenylalanine or tryptophan ends this CDR3, so it is likely a read error. The DNA is left out, because the CDR3 cannot be placed on it with certainty; the CDR3 is given as TCRdb lists it. J is TRBJ2-1 and V is TRBV20-1. The CDR3 length equals 8 residues, ends included. Germline V gives CDR1 DFQATT, CDR2 SNEGSKA (reference sequence). This CDR3 reads CSARGEDL.

This clone was counted many times. The chain combines TRBV7-2 with TRBJ2-1; perhaps TRBD1 as D (5 bases). Germline V gives CDR1 SGHTA, CDR2 FQGNSA. The CDR3 is 14 residues long. V was cut by 5 bases and J by 6 bases, with 14 bases left in between. The CDR3 here is CASSLGRKSNEQFF. The CDR3 region has the DNA TGTGCCAGCAGCCTGGGGCGGAAGTCCAATGAGCAGTTCTTC.

This clone has a handful of counts. V gene TRBV6-2 or TRBV6-3 combines with J gene TRBJ2-5, with 7 bases that match TRBD2. The CDR3 has 13 amino acids. The J segment lost 7 bases and the V segment lost 8 bases, leaving 10 bases of the junction unmatched. Per germline, CDR1 MNHEY and CDR2 SVGEGT. The CDR3 DNA follows: TGTGCCAGCCGACGGGGGGTCCACGGGACCCAGTACTTC. It specifies CASRRGVHGTQYF.

This clone was counted at least ten times. This chain uses TRBV30 with TRBJ1-1, with D possibly being TRBD1 (6 bases). V lost 4 bases and J 4 bases, leaving 10 bases between the germline ends. CDR1 is GTSNPN, CDR2 SVGIG, per germline (reference sequence). The CDR3 extends over 12 amino acids. The CDR3 DNA sequence: TGTGCCTGGAAATGGGGGGCCACTGAAGCTTTCTTT. It specifies CAWKWGATEAFF.

This clone turned up a few times. The J gene is TRBJ1-2, the V gene TRBV12-3 or TRBV12-4, with a weak D call TRBD1 (6 bases). The CDR3 is 13 amino acids. V was clipped by 8 bases and J by 10 bases, with 20 bases between them. The CDR3 nucleotides are TGTGCCAGCCGCCTGGTGACAGGTTCAGACTACACCTTC. This translates into CASRLVTGSDYTF.

This clone was counted many times. With a much larger clone just one base away, this may be a read error. The CDR3 carries no conserved terminal phenylalanine or tryptophan, so it likely arises from a read error. J is TRBJ2-7 and V is TRBV7-8; weak D call: TRBD1 (6 bases). The germline CDR1 and CDR2 sequences are SGHVS and FQNEAQ. The CDR3 spans 14 residues. Deletions cut 5 bases from V and 0 bases from J, with 11 bases between. CDR3 loop: CASSRDRSSYEQYL. The CDR3 DNA is TGTGCCAGCAGCCGCGACAGGAGCTCCTACGAGCAGTACCTC.

This clone was recorded many times. In DNA, the CDR3 is TGTGCCAGCAGCCGGTCAGGGAGCGGCTCCTACGAGCAGTACTTC. Encoded protein: CASSRSGSGSYEQYF. The chain links TRBV7-3 to TRBJ2-7, with D possibly being TRBD1 or TRBD2 (5 bases each). There are 15 residues in the CDR3. Trimming took off 5 bases at V and 0 bases at J, with 14 bases between the two ends. Germline assignment: CDR1 SGHTA and CDR2 FQGTGA.

This clone has at least ten counts. This chain connects TRBV5-1 to TRBJ2-1; 9 positions agree with TRBD1. Germline V gene sequence: CDR1 SGHRS, CDR2 YFSETQ. The V and J ends lost 4 bases and 7 bases, in that order; junction bases with no gene match: 3. The CDR3 sequence is 13 residues long. The DNA for the CDR3 is TGCGCCAGCAGCGCCGGACAGGGGAATGAGCAGTTCTTC. Translated, it gives CASSAGQGNEQFF.

The gene calls are TRBV20-1 and TRBJ2-6; TRBD1 might be the D (5 bases). Germline values: CDR1 DFQATT, CDR2 SNEGSKA (reference sequence). V was shortened by 4 bases and J by 13 bases, with 23 bases between the two germline ends. CDR3 length equals 15 residues. Here the CDR3 DNA reads TGCAGTGCTAAAATCCAGGGATCTGGGGCAAAAGTCCTGACTTTC. Its translation: CSAKIQGSGAKVLTF.

This clone showed up many times. Other nucleotide sequences in the sample specify the same CDR3. The chain recombines TRBV20-1 with TRBJ2-5; 11 bases map to TRBD1. The germline V gene has CDR1 DFQATT and CDR2 SNEGSKA (reference sequence). Germline trimming cut 0 bases from V and 2 bases from J; bases unmatched to any gene: 2. The CDR3 consists of 15 residues. The CDR3 DNA follows: TGCAGTGCTAGAGACCGGGACAGGGGGCAAGAGACCCAGTACTTC. It specifies CSARDRDRGQETQYF.

There are many counts of this clone. The rearrangement joins TRBV12-3 or TRBV12-4 to TRBJ1-4, with 12 bases lining up with TRBD1. The CDR3 is made up of 18 amino acids. V gave up 5 bases and J gave up 4 bases; unmatched junction bases: 11. CDR3 residues: CASSPGTGGAGGNEKLFF. The CDR3 nucleotides read TGTGCCAGCAGTCCGGGGACAGGGGGCGCGGGTGGTAATGAAAAACTGTTTTTT.

In its sample, this clone was seen a few times. This may be a read error, as it is one base from a much larger clone. This chain joins TRBV28 and TRBJ2-4; the D is unclear. V was shortened by 3 bases and J by 5 bases, with 11 bases between the two germline ends. This CDR3 is 14 amino acids long. Per germline, CDR1 MDHEN and CDR2 SYDVKM. The CDR3: CASSFGRNQNIQYF. In nucleotides, the CDR3 is TGTGCCAGCAGTTTCGGCAGGAATCAAAACATTCAGTACTTC.